The 9 T cell receptor beta chains given below trace back to one sample, sequenced in a study of blood T cell repertoires in COVID-19. Profiled with immunoSEQ multiplex PCR; TCRdb holds only in-frame clones, not every one. Of around 230,000 clones in the sample, roughly four fifths were seen once. Sequenced sample: PBMCs or T cells enriched from blood (not recorded which). These receptors all stem from a man aged 35 to 55 who had recovered from COVID-19.

This chain uses TRBV24-1 with TRBJ1-2, with D perhaps TRBD1 (6 bases). Germline V CDR1 and CDR2: KGHDR, SFDVKD. Trimming took 9 bases from V and 5 from J, leaving 12 bases between them. This CDR3 has 12 amino acids. The CDR3: CATSDRSYGYTF. The CDR3 bases are TGTGCCACCTCCGACAGGAGTTATGGCTACACCTTC.

This chain's CDR3 is CASSYGTTGYEQYF. DNA for the CDR3: TGTGCCAGCAGTTACGGGACTACGGGCTACGAGCAGTACTTC. The gene calls are TRBV6-5 and TRBJ2-7; the match to TRBD2 covers 7 bases. CDR1 is MNHEY and CDR2 is SVGAGI in the germline V gene. The CDR3 has 14 residues. The V and J ends lost 2 bases and 3 bases, in that order; junction bases with no gene match: 4.

V and J are TRBV2 and TRBJ2-4; 7 bases line up with TRBD2. Unmatched junction bases numbered 3, after V lost 0 bases and J lost 16 bases. The germline CDR1 and CDR2 sequences are SNHLY and FYNNEI. The length of the CDR3 is 11 residues. CDR3 protein: CASSEAGTTYF. In DNA form, the CDR3 reads TGTGCCAGCAGTGAAGCAGGGACTACCTACTTC.

The chain links TRBV3-1 (or the pseudogene TRBV3-2) to TRBJ1-2; D may be TRBD1 (5 bases). V lost 3 bases to trimming and J lost 0 bases, with 14 bases between them. The CDR3 extends over 16 amino acids. From germline, CDR1 is LGHDT and CDR2 YNNKEL (reference sequence). The CDR3 DNA reads TGTGCCAGCAGCCAGACGGCAGGGCGCACTAACTATGGCTACACCTTC. Translating gives CASSQTAGRTNYGYTF.

J is TRBJ1-5 and V is TRBV6-6; 9 bases agree with TRBD1. This CDR3 has 17 residues. The germline V gene has CDR1 MNHNY and CDR2 SVGAGI (reference sequence). V lost 5 bases and J lost 6; bases outside the gene matches: 14. DNA for the CDR3: TGTGCCAGCAGTCGCTACTCGGGACAGGGAATGGTTCAGCCCCAGCATTTT. It translates to CASSRYSGQGMVQPQHF.

V and J are TRBV18 and TRBJ1-1, with D uncertain. The CDR3 loop spans 14 amino acids. The V end lost 5 bases, the J end lost 0 bases, and 10 bases lay between the germline ends. Germline CDR1 KGHSH, CDR2 LQKENI. The CDR3 reads CASSSSVMNTEAFF. DNA of the CDR3: TGTGCCAGCTCATCTAGTGTGATGAACACTGAAGCTTTCTTT.

The V call is TRBV5-1, the J call TRBJ2-5; 7 bases agree with TRBD2. This CDR3 contains 14 residues. CDR1 and CDR2 from the germline V gene are SGHRS and YFSETQ. After removal of 10 bases from V and 2 bases from J, the junction contained 11 bases not matched to a gene. CDR3 bases: TGCGCCTCCCGACGGGGGGAGGATCAAGAGACCCAGTACTTC. Its protein is CASRRGEDQETQYF.

The chain combines TRBV18 with TRBJ2-7, with TRBD1 identical over 11 bases. The trim removed 3 bases at V and 4 bases at J, leaving 11 bases unmatched. CDR1 and CDR2 (germline): KGHSH, LQKENI. The CDR3 is 17 amino acids. As DNA, the CDR3 is TGTGCCAGCTCACCCATAGTCAGGACAGGGGGCGATTACGAGCAGTACTTC. Translated, it gives CASSPIVRTGGDYEQYF. The full variable domain, rest sourced from reference TRBV18 and TRBJ2-7, is NAGVMQNPRHLVRRRGQEARLRCSPMKGHSHVYWYRQLPEEGLKFMVYLQKENIIDESGMPKERFSAEFPKEGPSILRIQQVVRGDSAAYFCASSPIVRTGGDYEQYFGPGTRLTVT.

The chain uses TRBV5-1 and TRBJ2-5; D might be TRBD2 (7 bases). There are 15 residues in the CDR3. Germline CDR1 and CDR2: SGHRS and YFSETQ. V lost 2 bases and J 3 bases, leaving 14 bases between the germline ends. CDR3 coding DNA: TGCGCCAGCAGCTTAGTAGGGGGGGTGGAAGAGACCCAGTACTTC. Translation gives CASSLVGGVEETQYF.